The present T cell receptor (beta chain) was sequenced within a study of blood T cell repertoires in COVID-19. Across the whole study: The analysed material was cDNA or gDNA that came from T cells, B-cell-depleted T cells, or PBMCs.

This CDR3 has 15 residues. CDR1 SGHDT and CDR2 YYEEEE come from the germline V gene. Trimming removed 2 bases at V and 2 bases at J, with 11 bases between. TCRdb's copy holds only in-frame clones and misses some; the assay was immunoSEQ multiplex PCR. The sample has roughly 220,000 clones, roughly nine tenths seen once. The origin of this receptor is a woman aged 25 to 45 who had recovered from COVID-19. Sequencing was done on a sample of PBMCs or T cells enriched from blood (not recorded which). The V gene is TRBV5-6, the J gene TRBJ1-3; D perhaps matches TRBD1 (6 bases). The DNA of the CDR3 is TGTGCCAGCAGCTTCACCGGGACAACTGGAAACACCATATATTTT. Protein product: CASSFTGTTGNTIYF.